This TCR beta chain was sequenced during a study of identifying expanded T cells in peripheral blood. Germline-derived CDR1 and CDR2 are SGHTA and FQGNSA. Trimming removed 5 bases from V and 6 bases from J; junction bases left unmatched: 6. This CDR3 is built from 14 residues. During the collection period, no donor immune events like infections were recorded. Generated by immunoSEQ multiplex PCR, the TCRdb table keeps only in-frame clones and is missing some. The repertoire consists of around 80,000 clones, with roughly 90% occurring once and the leading ten covering around 3.3%. Concerning this clone: Its antigen is currently unknown.

Study results and caveats: Across healthy donors, higher total template counts meant significantly greater approximately 2-week count variance. Differentially abundant clones: around 1.1 between replicates, just under 17 at about 13 days, less than 20 at four.

Sequenced sample: blood. This chain connects TRBV7-2 to TRBJ2-2, with TRBD2 matching over 7 bases. The receptor's source is a person between 18 and 69 years old in good health. This CDR3 reads CASSPGAGAGELFF. The CDR3 coding sequence is TGTGCCAGCAGCCCCGGGGCGGGGGCCGGGGAGCTGTTTTTT. The variable domain in full, completed from reference TRBV7-2 and TRBJ2-2, reads GAGVSQSPSNKVTEKGKDVELRCDPISGHTALYWYRQSLGQGLEFLIYFQGNSAPDKSGLPSDRFSAERTGGSVSTLTIQRTQQEDSAVYLCASSPGAGAGELFFGEGSRLTVL.